This T cell receptor (beta chain) was documented in a study of blood T cell repertoires in COVID-19. Study-level information: Spain, Italy and the United States supplied samples that represented acute and convalescent COVID-19.

TCRdb's copy holds only in-frame clones and misses some; the assay was immunoSEQ multiplex PCR. The sample holds 300,000 to 350,000 clones, roughly nine tenths seen once. The CDR3 has 15 residues. Trimming removed 6 bases from V and 8 bases from J; junction bases left unmatched: 8. Germline V lookup: CDR1 KGHSH, CDR2 LQKENI. What was sequenced was peripheral blood. The rearrangement uses TRBV18 and TRBJ1-4; 11 positions agree with TRBD1. The source is a woman aged 60-70 years with COVID-19, enrolled during active disease. CDR3 in amino acids: CASSGQGAGSEKLFF. The CDR3 nucleotides read TGTGCCAGCTCCGGACAGGGGGCAGGAAGCGAAAAACTGTTTTTT. Full variable domain (remainder filled in from reference TRBV18 and TRBJ1-4): NAGVMQNPRHLVRRRGQEARLRCSPMKGHSHVYWYRQLPEEGLKFMVYLQKENIIDESGMPKERFSAEFPKEGPSILRIQQVVRGDSAAYFCASSGQGAGSEKLFFGSGTQLSVL.